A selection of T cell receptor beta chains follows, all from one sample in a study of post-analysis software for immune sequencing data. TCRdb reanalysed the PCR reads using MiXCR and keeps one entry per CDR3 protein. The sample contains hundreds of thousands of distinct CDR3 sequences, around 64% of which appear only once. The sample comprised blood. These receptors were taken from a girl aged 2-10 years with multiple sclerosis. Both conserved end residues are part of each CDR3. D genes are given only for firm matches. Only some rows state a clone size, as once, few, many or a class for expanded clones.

CDR3: CASSFGTGAHNEQFF
J: TRBJ2-1
D: TRBD1
V: TRBV5-1
size: NA

CDR3: CSAGEGSSYEQYF
J: TRBJ2-7
D: TRBD2
V: TRBV20-1
size: few

CDR3: CASSQGFQWEQFF
J: TRBJ2-1
D: NA
V: TRBV4-2
size: NA

CDR3: CSVGSAELSSYEQYF
J: TRBJ2-7
D: NA
V: TRBV29-1
size: many

CDR3: CASSIDRGRETQYF
J: TRBJ2-5
D: TRBD1
V: TRBV6-5
size: few

CDR3: CSVLKLAGGPGEQYF
J: TRBJ2-7
D: TRBD2
V: TRBV29-1
size: NA

CDR3: CASSLETSGHSTDTQYF
J: TRBJ2-3
D: TRBD2
V: TRBV12-3/TRBV12-4
size: once

CDR3: CASRTLAGGNEQFF
J: TRBJ2-1
D: TRBD2
V: TRBV7-2
size: NA

CDR3: CASSVQRQGGDTLAQYF
J: TRBJ2-3
D: NA
V: TRBV11-2
size: NA

CDR3: CASSPTGSNTEAFF
J: TRBJ1-1
D: NA
V: TRBV5-1
size: NA

CDR3: CASSSDQGAEAFF
J: TRBJ1-1
D: TRBD1
V: TRBV7-3
size: NA

CDR3: CASSRPTGTGRHEQYF
J: NA
D: TRBD1
V: TRBV6-2/TRBV6-3
size: NA

CDR3: CASSLAPVNEQFF
J: TRBJ2-1
D: NA
V: TRBV5-1
size: NA

CDR3: CATSRDHGFRVPSTDTQYF
J: TRBJ2-3
D: NA
V: TRBV15
size: NA

CDR3: CSAQGAGGTDTQYF
J: TRBJ2-3
D: NA
V: TRBV20-1
size: NA

CDR3: CASSYRGGTDTQYF
J: TRBJ2-3
D: TRBD1
V: TRBV6-5
size: few

CDR3: CAISESGQILYNEQFF
J: TRBJ2-1
D: NA
V: TRBV10-3
size: NA

CDR3: CASSFSSEGTGETQYF
J: TRBJ2-5
D: NA
V: TRBV7-6
size: NA

CDR3: CASSTRQAIDTQYF
J: TRBJ2-3
D: NA
V: TRBV7-2
size: NA

CDR3: CASSLGLVYNEQFF
J: TRBJ2-1
D: NA
V: TRBV7-9
size: NA

CDR3: CASSFGARGQTAGYTF
J: TRBJ1-2
D: TRBD1
V: TRBV28
size: few

CDR3: CASSETGYTEAFF
J: TRBJ1-1
D: NA
V: TRBV6-1
size: NA

CDR3: CSARSPQGQETQYF
J: TRBJ2-5
D: TRBD1
V: TRBV20-1
size: NA

CDR3: CASSTQGASTDTQYF
J: TRBJ2-3
D: TRBD1
V: TRBV2
size: few

CDR3: CASSYGRAPGNTEAFF
J: TRBJ1-1
D: NA
V: TRBV6-5
size: NA

CDR3: CASSQHNYGYTF
J: TRBJ1-2
D: NA
V: TRBV11-2
size: NA

CDR3: CASSPRRREKLFF
J: TRBJ1-4
D: NA
V: TRBV7-2
size: NA

CDR3: CASSVDGSFDEQYF
J: TRBJ2-7
D: NA
V: TRBV9
size: NA

CDR3: CSVISGQGSTDTQYF
J: TRBJ2-3
D: TRBD1
V: TRBV29-1
size: NA

CDR3: CASSLLAGGTTYNEQFF
J: TRBJ2-1
D: TRBD2
V: TRBV13
size: NA

CDR3: CASRYGVGYEQYF
J: TRBJ2-7
D: NA
V: TRBV5-1
size: NA

CDR3: CSARDPSGKAEQYF
J: TRBJ2-7
D: TRBD2
V: TRBV20-1
size: NA

CDR3: CASSLTPRNQPQHF
J: TRBJ1-5
D: NA
V: TRBV7-3
size: NA

CDR3: CASSRGFGRGGYTF
J: TRBJ1-2
D: NA
V: TRBV6-1
size: NA

CDR3: CASRGGSNQPQHF
J: TRBJ1-5
D: NA
V: TRBV27
size: few

CDR3: CSACPSGVYEQYF
J: TRBJ2-7
D: TRBD2
V: TRBV29-1
size: NA

CDR3: CASSLGQGFSDRFF
J: TRBJ2-1
D: TRBD1
V: TRBV7-3
size: NA

CDR3: CASSLRPGQGFYEQYF
J: TRBJ2-7
D: TRBD1
V: TRBV11-2
size: NA

CDR3: CSAWTSQYEQYF
J: NA
D: TRBD2
V: TRBV20-1
size: few

CDR3: CSVELASNQETQYF
J: TRBJ2-5
D: NA
V: TRBV29-1
size: once

CDR3: CASSFRRGPAGELFF
J: TRBJ2-2
D: NA
V: TRBV7-2
size: few

CDR3: CSVQNSGYEQYF
J: TRBJ2-7
D: NA
V: TRBV29-1
size: few

CDR3: CASSPGGSRYEQYF
J: TRBJ2-7
D: NA
V: TRBV18
size: NA

CDR3: CSARGLAGVSSSYNEQFF
J: TRBJ2-1
D: TRBD2
V: TRBV20-1
size: NA

CDR3: CASSLAPFDRVRHYGYTF
J: TRBJ1-2
D: TRBD1
V: TRBV5-6
size: once

CDR3: CASSYGTGRQPQHF
J: TRBJ1-5
D: TRBD1
V: TRBV6-5
size: NA

CDR3: CASSLSDSYNEQFF
J: TRBJ2-1
D: NA
V: TRBV7-2
size: NA

CDR3: CASGVETQYF
J: TRBJ2-5
D: NA
V: TRBV19
size: few

CDR3: CSVTGPYNEQFF
J: TRBJ2-1
D: NA
V: TRBV29-1
size: once

CDR3: CASSKEGQKQYF
J: TRBJ2-7
D: NA
V: TRBV21-1
size: NA

CDR3: CASRAGPSTDTQYF
J: TRBJ2-3
D: TRBD2
V: TRBV7-3
size: NA

CDR3: CSVETDQETQYF
J: TRBJ2-5
D: NA
V: TRBV20-1
size: NA

CDR3: CASRKPGGYTF
J: TRBJ1-2
D: NA
V: TRBV10-2
size: NA

CDR3: CASRIAGAYGYTF
J: TRBJ1-2
D: NA
V: TRBV5-1
size: few

CDR3: CASSQEIVSSYNEQFF
J: TRBJ2-1
D: NA
V: TRBV4-2
size: few

CDR3: CASSLGGTANYGYTF
J: TRBJ1-2
D: TRBD1
V: TRBV7-2
size: NA

CDR3: CSVEAPGKETQYF
J: TRBJ2-5
D: NA
V: TRBV29-1
size: NA